The 16 T cell receptor beta chains reported below all come from one sample, sequenced in a study of T cell changes during pregnancy in multiple sclerosis. Here immunoSEQ multiplex PCR was the method, and the copy in TCRdb shows in-frame clones only, minus some. Here the sample spans about 99,000 clones, around 93% being singletons. The specimen comprised peripheral blood, sampled after pregnancy. The receptor source for this set is a female donor with multiple sclerosis, enrolled in a pregnancy study.

The chain employs TRBV11-2 and TRBJ2-7, with TRBD1 matching 7 bases. There are 13 residues in the CDR3. Looked up from germline, CDR1 is SGHAT and CDR2 is FQNNGV. Trimming took 9 bases from V and 6 from J; bases not matched to a gene: 11. The DNA for the CDR3 is TGTGCCAGTTTGCGACAGGGCACAAGCGAGCAGTACTTC. It encodes CASLRQGTSEQYF. The full variable domain, with the rest looked up from reference TRBV11-2 and TRBJ2-7, is EAGVAQSPRYKIIEKRQSVAFWCNPISGHATLYWYQQILGQGPKLLIQFQNNGVVDDSQLPKDRFSAERLKGVDSTLKIQPAKLEDSAVYLCASLRQGTSEQYFGPGTRLTVT.

The chain employs TRBV6-5 and TRBJ2-3, with a possible D match to TRBD2 (6 bases). Trimming left V 0 bases short and J 6 bases short, with 10 bases between. The CDR3 sequence is 14 residues long. From germline, CDR1 is MNHEY and CDR2 SVGAGI. The CDR3 protein is CASSYSLASDTQYF. The DNA of the CDR3 is TGTGCCAGCAGTTACTCACTAGCTTCCGATACGCAGTATTTT.

This chain links TRBV28 with TRBJ2-7, with 10 bases lining up with TRBD2. The CDR3 sequence is 14 residues long. The trim removed 6 bases at V and 2 bases at J, leaving 4 bases unmatched. CDR1 is MDHEN, CDR2 SYDVKM, per germline. The DNA for the CDR3 is TGTGCCAGCAGCGGACTAGCGGCTACCTACGAGCAGTACTTC. Protein product: CASSGLAATYEQYF.

The chain has TRBV4-1 and TRBJ2-3; possibly TRBD1 for D (5 bases). The CDR3 loop spans 17 amino acids. Germline lookup yields CDR1 MGHRA and CDR2 YSYEKL. V lost 2 bases, J lost 8 bases, and 23 bases lay in between. The chain's CDR3 is CASSQPPWTWRRGTQYF. The CDR3 DNA reads as TGCGCCAGCAGCCAACCCCCGTGGACCTGGCGAAGGGGTACGCAGTATTTT.

CDR3 loop: CASSPGTGGARAFF. CDR3 nucleotides: TGTGCCAGCAGCCCAGGGACAGGGGGCGCGAGAGCTTTCTTT. This chain connects TRBV6-5 to TRBJ1-1, with 12 bases identical to TRBD1. CDR1 is MNHEY and CDR2 is SVGAGI in the germline V gene. V shed 6 bases, J shed 10 bases, and the junction held 9 bases outside the gene matches. CDR3 length equals 14 residues.

The V gene is TRBV18, the J gene TRBJ2-5; D may be TRBD1 (6 bases). The V end lost 2 bases, the J end lost 3 bases, and 13 bases lay between the germline ends. The CDR3 has 15 residues. Germline-derived CDR1 and CDR2 are KGHSH and LQKENI. The CDR3 coding sequence is TGTGCCAGCTCACCAATACAGGGTCGCGAAGAGACCCAGTACTTC. Protein sequence: CASSPIQGREETQYF.

The chain joins TRBV7-9 to TRBJ2-1, with D perhaps matching TRBD2 (6 bases). Trimming took 3 bases from V and 8 from J, leaving 11 bases between them. The germline V gene encodes CDR1 SEHNR and CDR2 FQNEAQ (reference sequence). This CDR3 region has 13 residues. CDR3 sequence: CASSFYGSYEQFF. For the CDR3, the DNA is TGTGCCAGCAGCTTCTACGGGAGCTATGAGCAGTTCTTC.

The chain carries TRBV10-1 and TRBJ2-1, with 8 bases identical to TRBD1. This CDR3 region has 15 residues. The J segment lost 0 bases and the V segment lost 6 bases, leaving 4 bases of the junction unmatched. Germline lookup yields CDR1 WNHNN and CDR2 SYGVQD (reference sequence). The CDR3 here is CASSGGQGSYNEQFF. Here the CDR3 DNA reads TGCGCCAGCAGCGGCGGACAGGGCTCCTACAATGAGCAGTTCTTC.

The chain couples TRBV13 to TRBJ2-7; TRBD2 agrees at 11 bases. The CDR3 consists of 16 residues. Trimming cost V 0 bases and J 0 bases; bases outside gene matches: 1. Germline CDR1 PRHDT, CDR2 FYEKMQ (reference sequence). CDR3 nucleotide sequence: TGTGCCAGCAGCTTAGGCACTAGCGGGAGCTCCTACGAGCAGTACTTC. It is translated as CASSLGTSGSSYEQYF. The entire variable domain, with the rest obtained from reference TRBV13 and TRBJ2-7, is as follows: AAGVIQSPRHLIKEKRETATLKCYPIPRHDTVYWYQQGPGQDPQFLISFYEKMQSDKGSIPDRFSAQQFSDYHSELNMSSLELGDSALYFCASSLGTSGSSYEQYFGPGTRLTVT.

V is TRBV27 and J is TRBJ2-1; 7 positions match TRBD2. Losses at the gene ends were 6 bases for V and 3 bases for J; bases not matched to a gene: 5. CDR1 and CDR2 from the germline V gene are MNHEY and SMNVEV (reference sequence). There are 14 residues in the CDR3. The CDR3 region is CASRSGLLYNEQFF. CDR3 nucleotides: TGTGCCAGCAGATCGGGACTACTCTACAATGAGCAGTTCTTC.

The rearrangement links TRBV19 to TRBJ1-5, with 7 bases aligning to TRBD1. Looked up from germline, CDR1 is LNHDA and CDR2 is SQIVND (reference sequence). V shed 9 bases, J shed 2 bases, and the junction held 7 bases outside the gene matches. The CDR3 consists of 14 residues. In nucleotides, the CDR3 is TGTGCCAGCGACTACGGACAGGGCAATCAGCCCCAGCATTTT. This codes for CASDYGQGNQPQHF.

This chain links TRBV15 with TRBJ2-4, with a weak D call TRBD1 (5 bases). V was pared by 1 base and J by 8 bases, with 15 bases between. This CDR3 is 15 amino acids long. Germline V gene sequence: CDR1 LNHNV, CDR2 YYDKDF (reference sequence). The CDR3, as DNA: TGTGCCACCAGCAGAGTCCGAGGCAGGGTCGACATTCAGTACTTC. Translation gives CATSRVRGRVDIQYF.

J is TRBJ2-3 and V is TRBV7-3, with 12 nucleotides matching TRBD2. This CDR3 comprises 16 residues. In germline, CDR1 is SGHTA, CDR2 FQGTGA. V was pared by 5 bases and J by 3 bases, with 6 bases of the junction left unmatched. This CDR3 is CASSMGLAGRTDTQYF. For the CDR3, the DNA is TGTGCCAGCAGCATGGGACTAGCGGGTAGGACAGATACGCAGTATTTT.

V gene TRBV7-9 combines with J gene TRBJ1-2; 7 bases are shared with TRBD1. The CDR3 extends over 16 amino acids. V shed 5 bases and J 5 bases; nucleotides not matched to a gene: 14. Germline V lookup: CDR1 SEHNR, CDR2 FQNEAQ (reference sequence). In DNA, the CDR3 is TGTGCCAGCAGCGCCACTTCACAGGGGCGCCGGTATGGCTACACCTTC. It encodes CASSATSQGRRYGYTF.

In its sample, this clone was seen once. The chain couples TRBV6-6 to TRBJ1-1, with D possibly TRBD1 on 5 matching bases. The CDR3 sequence is 15 residues long. CDR1 is MNHNY, CDR2 SVGAGI, per germline (reference sequence). Trimming shortened V by 7 bases and J by 0 bases, and 15 bases separated the two germline ends. CDR3 amino acids: CASTTGVVMNTEAFF. CDR3 sequence (DNA): TGTGCCAGCACGACGGGGGTAGTCATGAACACTGAAGCTTTCTTT.

The chain uses TRBV19 and TRBJ1-1; tentative D call: TRBD1 (5 bases). Looked up from germline, CDR1 is LNHDA and CDR2 is SQIVND (reference sequence). CDR3 size: 13 residues. V was clipped by 6 bases and J by 2 bases, with 10 bases between them. Here the CDR3 DNA reads TGTGCCAGTAGGGACACCCCTAACACTGAAGCTTTCTTT. Protein sequence: CASRDTPNTEAFF.